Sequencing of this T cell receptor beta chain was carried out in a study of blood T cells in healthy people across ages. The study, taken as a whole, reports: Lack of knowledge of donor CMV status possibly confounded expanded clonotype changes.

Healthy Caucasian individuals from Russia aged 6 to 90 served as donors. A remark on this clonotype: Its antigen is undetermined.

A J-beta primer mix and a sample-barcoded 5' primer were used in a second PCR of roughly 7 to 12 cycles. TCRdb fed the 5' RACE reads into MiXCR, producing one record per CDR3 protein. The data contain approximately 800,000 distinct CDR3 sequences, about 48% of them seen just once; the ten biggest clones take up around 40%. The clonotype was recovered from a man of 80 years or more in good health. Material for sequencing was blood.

The CDR3 DNA reads as TGTGCCAGCACCCTATCGGCGGGGGGGACTAGCGGCCACAATGAGCAGTTCTTC. Its protein is CASTLSAGGTSGHNEQFF. The chain recombines TRBV27 with TRBJ2-1; 11 bases match TRBD2. The V segment lost 7 bases and the J segment 5 bases; nucleotides outside the gene matches: 16. There are 18 residues in the CDR3. In germline, CDR1 is MNHEY, CDR2 SMNVEV (reference sequence).